Listed here are 9 T cell receptor beta chains from one sample, sequenced in a study of early T cells in non-severe SARS-CoV-2 infection. TCRdb re-analysed the 5' RACE reads in MiXCR, keeping a single row per CDR3 protein. The sample consists of roughly 70,000 distinct CDR3 sequences, around 21% of them appearing once. Here the sequenced sample was whole blood, taken at baseline. Receptors were obtained from an adult who was a healthcare worker with PCR-confirmed SARS-CoV-2 infection or an uninfected control (not recorded which).

This clonotype was detected only a few times. DNA for the CDR3: TGCGCCAGCAGCTTGCCTAGCGGGGTTACAGATACGCAGTATTTT. This codes for CASSLPSGVTDTQYF. The V and J genes are TRBV5-1 and TRBJ2-3; 9 bases align to TRBD2. The germline CDR1 and CDR2 sequences are SGHRS and YFSETQ. The J segment lost 3 bases and the V segment lost 1 base, leaving 3 bases of the junction unmatched. The CDR3 spans 15 residues.

The chain uses TRBV5-4 and TRBJ1-4; no clear D. V was clipped by 4 bases and J by 2 bases, with 12 bases between them. Looked up from germline, CDR1 is SGHNT and CDR2 is YYREEE (reference sequence). The CDR3 contains 15 residues. Here the CDR3 reads CASSTDRSTNEKLFF. CDR3 DNA: TGTGCCAGCAGCACGGACCGTTCGACTAATGAAAAACTGTTTTTT.

The gene calls are TRBV20-1 and TRBJ2-6; weak D call: TRBD1 (6 bases). CDR3 length: 18 residues. In germline, CDR1 is DFQATT, CDR2 SNEGSKA (reference sequence). Trimming pared 6 bases from V and 1 base from J, leaving 22 bases between. CDR3 in DNA: TGCAGTGCCGGCCGTCAAGGGACAAAACGGTCTGGGGCCAACGTCCTGACTTTC. Translating it yields CSAGRQGTKRSGANVLTF.

This rearrangement joins TRBV20-1 to TRBJ1-1; unclear D gene. V lost 5 bases to trimming and J lost 1 base, with 8 bases between them. There are 12 residues in the CDR3. CDR1 and CDR2 from the germline V gene are DFQATT and SNEGSKA (reference sequence). CDR3 DNA sequence: TGCAGTGCTTCCGCCCCGAACACTGAAGCTTTCTTT. This sequence encodes CSASAPNTEAFF.

This clonotype was seen more than once but under ten times. The chain carries TRBV30 and TRBJ2-2, with a weak D call TRBD1 (5 bases). Trimming left V 3 bases short and J 10 bases short, with 15 bases between. This CDR3 is built from 13 residues. CDR1 is GTSNPN, CDR2 SVGIG, per germline (reference sequence). The CDR3 reads CAWRGRGLKELFF. The CDR3 DNA sequence: TGTGCCTGGAGAGGTAGGGGCCTCAAGGAGCTGTTTTTT.

This clonotype appeared many times. The chain links TRBV5-1 to TRBJ1-2, with a possible D match to TRBD1 (6 bases). The CDR3 totals 12 residues. The V end lost 0 bases, the J end lost 8 bases, and 8 bases lay between the germline ends. Germline V lookup: CDR1 SGHRS, CDR2 YFSETQ. CDR3 nucleotide sequence: TGCGCCAGCAGCTTGGTCAGGGGAGGCTACACCTTC. Translated: CASSLVRGGYTF.

This rearrangement joins TRBV12-3 or TRBV12-4 to TRBJ1-5, with a tentative D call TRBD1 (5 bases). The CDR3 length is 14 residues. Between the trimmed V and J ends, which lost 3 bases and 7 bases, there was a span of 13 bases. The CDR3 DNA is TGTGCCAGCAGTTTTGAGCAGGGCAGGCAGCCCCAGCATTTT. It codes for CASSFEQGRQPQHF.

The gene calls are TRBV25-1 and TRBJ2-5, with D maybe TRBD2 (6 bases). Germline assignment: CDR1 MGHDK and CDR2 SYGVNS. This CDR3 region has 14 residues. Between the trimmed V and J ends, which lost 4 bases and 6 bases, there was a span of 15 bases. The CDR3 DNA reads as TGTGCCAGCAGTGGCCGGGACTCCACCCAGACCCAGTACTTC. As protein: CASSGRDSTQTQYF.

Here the CDR3 reads CASSLTGAFLEQYF. As DNA, the CDR3 is TGTGCCAGCAGCCTGACAGGGGCCTTCCTCGAGCAGTACTTC. The chain carries TRBV12-3 or TRBV12-4 and TRBJ2-7; TRBD1 aligns across 8 bases. V lost 6 bases to trimming and J lost 6 bases; unmatched junction nucleotides: 10. This CDR3 has 14 residues.